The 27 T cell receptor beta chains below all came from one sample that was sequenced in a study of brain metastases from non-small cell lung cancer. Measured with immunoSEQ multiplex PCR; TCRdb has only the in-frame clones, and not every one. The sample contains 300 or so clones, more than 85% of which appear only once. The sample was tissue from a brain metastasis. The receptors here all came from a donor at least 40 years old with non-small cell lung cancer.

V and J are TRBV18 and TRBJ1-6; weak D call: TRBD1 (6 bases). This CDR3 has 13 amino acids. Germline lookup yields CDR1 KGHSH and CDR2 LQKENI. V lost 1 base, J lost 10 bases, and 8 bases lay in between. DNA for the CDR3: TGTGCCAGCTCACCACGACAGGAATCACCCCTCCACTTT. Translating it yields CASSPRQESPLHF.

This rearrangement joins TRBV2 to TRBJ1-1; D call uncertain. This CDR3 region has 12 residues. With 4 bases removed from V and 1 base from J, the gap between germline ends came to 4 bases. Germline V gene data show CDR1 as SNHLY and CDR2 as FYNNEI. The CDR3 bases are TGTGCCAGCAGTGCCCAGAACACTGAAGCTTTCTTT. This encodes CASSAQNTEAFF.

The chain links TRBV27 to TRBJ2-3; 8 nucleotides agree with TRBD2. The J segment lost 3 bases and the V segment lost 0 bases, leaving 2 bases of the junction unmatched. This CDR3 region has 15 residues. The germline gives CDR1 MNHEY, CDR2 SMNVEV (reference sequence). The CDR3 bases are TGTGCCAGCAGTTTATCGAGCGGGGGAACAGATACGCAGTATTTT. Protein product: CASSLSSGGTDTQYF.

CDR3 in amino acids: CASSQSGRTIVGVDTQYF. CDR3 sequence (DNA): TGTGCCAGCAGCCAAAGCGGGCGGACCATCGTTGGAGTAGATACGCAGTATTTT. J is TRBJ2-3 and V is TRBV14, with TRBD2 as a possible D gene (6 bases). Germline V gene data show CDR1 as SGHDN and CDR2 as FVKESK. V was shortened by 2 bases and J by 5 bases, with 23 bases between the two germline ends. This CDR3 contains 18 residues.

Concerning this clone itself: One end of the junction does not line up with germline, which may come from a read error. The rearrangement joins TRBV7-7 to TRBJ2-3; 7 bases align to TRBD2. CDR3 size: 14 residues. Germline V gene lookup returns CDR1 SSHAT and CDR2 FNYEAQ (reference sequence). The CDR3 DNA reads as TGTGCTAGCAGCTTAGCGGGCGGTGCAGATACGCAGTATTTT. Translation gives CASSLAGGADTQYF.

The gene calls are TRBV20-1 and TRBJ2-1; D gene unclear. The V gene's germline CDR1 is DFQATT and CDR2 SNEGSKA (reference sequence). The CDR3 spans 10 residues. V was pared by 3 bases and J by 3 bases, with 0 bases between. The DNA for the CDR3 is TGCAGTGCTAGCTACAATGAGCAGTTCTTC. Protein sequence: CSASYNEQFF.

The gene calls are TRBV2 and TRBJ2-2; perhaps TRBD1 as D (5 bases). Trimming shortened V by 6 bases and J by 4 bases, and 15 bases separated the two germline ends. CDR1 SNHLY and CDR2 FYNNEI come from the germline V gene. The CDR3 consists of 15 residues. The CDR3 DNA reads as TGTGCCAGCAGCGAAAGAAAGGGGCTCACCGGGGAGCTGTTTTTT. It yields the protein CASSERKGLTGELFF.

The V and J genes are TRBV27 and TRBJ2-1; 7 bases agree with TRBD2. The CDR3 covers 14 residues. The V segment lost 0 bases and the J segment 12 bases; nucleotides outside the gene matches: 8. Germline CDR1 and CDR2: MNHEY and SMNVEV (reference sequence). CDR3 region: CASSLSWLAAGQFF. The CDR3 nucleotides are TGTGCCAGCAGTTTATCGTGGCTAGCGGCTGGGCAGTTCTTC.

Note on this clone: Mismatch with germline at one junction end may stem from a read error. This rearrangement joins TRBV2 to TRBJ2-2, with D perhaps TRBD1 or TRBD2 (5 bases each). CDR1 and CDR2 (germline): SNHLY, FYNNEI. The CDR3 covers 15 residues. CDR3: CASSERKGLTGKLFF. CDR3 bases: TGTGCCAGCAGCGAAAGAAAGGGGCTCACCGGGAAGCTGTTTTTT.

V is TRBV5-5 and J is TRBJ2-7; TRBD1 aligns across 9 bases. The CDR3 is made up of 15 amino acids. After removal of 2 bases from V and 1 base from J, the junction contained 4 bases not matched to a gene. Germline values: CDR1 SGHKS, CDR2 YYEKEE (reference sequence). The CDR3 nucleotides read TGTGCCAGCAGCTTCAGGGGACAGGGATCCTACGAGCAGTACTTC. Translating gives CASSFRGQGSYEQYF. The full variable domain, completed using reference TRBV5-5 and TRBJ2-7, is DAGVTQSPTHLIKTRGQQVTLRCSPISGHKSVSWYQQVLGQGPQFIFQYYEKEERGRGNFPDRFSARQFPNYSSELNVNALLLGDSALYLCASSFRGQGSYEQYFGPGTRLTVT.

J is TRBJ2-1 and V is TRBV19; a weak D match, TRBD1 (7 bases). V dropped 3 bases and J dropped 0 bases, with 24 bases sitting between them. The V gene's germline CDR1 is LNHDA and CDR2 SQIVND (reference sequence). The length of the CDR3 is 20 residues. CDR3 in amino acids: CASSIIKGAKVAVSYNEQFF. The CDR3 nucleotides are TGTGCCAGTAGTATTATTAAGGGGGCCAAAGTAGCGGTCTCCTACAATGAGCAGTTCTTC.

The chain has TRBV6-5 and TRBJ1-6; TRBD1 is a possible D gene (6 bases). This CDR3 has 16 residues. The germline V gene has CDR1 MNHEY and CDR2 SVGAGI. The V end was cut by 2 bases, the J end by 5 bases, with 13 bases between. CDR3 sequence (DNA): TGTGCCAGCAGTTACACCCTCACAGGGAATAATTCACCCCTCCACTTT. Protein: CASSYTLTGNNSPLHF.

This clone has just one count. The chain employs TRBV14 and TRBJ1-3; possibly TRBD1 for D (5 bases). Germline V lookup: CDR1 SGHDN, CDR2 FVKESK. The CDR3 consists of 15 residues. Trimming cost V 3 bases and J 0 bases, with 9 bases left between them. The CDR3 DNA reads TGTGCCAGCAGCCACCGACAGTTCTCTGGAAACACCATATATTTT. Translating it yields CASSHRQFSGNTIYF.

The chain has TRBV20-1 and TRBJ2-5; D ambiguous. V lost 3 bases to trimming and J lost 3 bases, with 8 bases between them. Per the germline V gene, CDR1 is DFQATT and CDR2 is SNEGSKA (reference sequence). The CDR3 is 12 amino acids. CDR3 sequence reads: CSASKNKETQYF. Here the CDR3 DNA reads TGCAGTGCTAGTAAAAACAAAGAGACCCAGTACTTC.

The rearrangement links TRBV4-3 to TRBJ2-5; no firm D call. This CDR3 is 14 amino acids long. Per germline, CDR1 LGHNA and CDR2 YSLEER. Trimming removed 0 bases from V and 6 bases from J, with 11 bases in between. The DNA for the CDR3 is TGCGCCAGCAGCCAAGAAGTCAGCTCCAAGACCCAGTACTTC. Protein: CASSQEVSSKTQYF.

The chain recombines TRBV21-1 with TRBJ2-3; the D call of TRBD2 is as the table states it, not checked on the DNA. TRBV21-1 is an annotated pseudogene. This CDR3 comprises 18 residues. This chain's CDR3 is CASSKEATSGRATDTQYF. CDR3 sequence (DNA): TGTGCCAGCAGCAAAGAAGCCACTAGCGGGAGGGCCACAGATACGCAGTATTTT.

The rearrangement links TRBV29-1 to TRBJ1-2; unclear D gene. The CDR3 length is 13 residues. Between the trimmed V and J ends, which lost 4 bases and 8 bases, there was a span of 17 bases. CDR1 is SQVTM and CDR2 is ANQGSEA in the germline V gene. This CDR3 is CSVAGSFGEGYTF. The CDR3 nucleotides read TGCAGCGTTGCTGGATCCTTTGGAGAGGGCTACACCTTC.

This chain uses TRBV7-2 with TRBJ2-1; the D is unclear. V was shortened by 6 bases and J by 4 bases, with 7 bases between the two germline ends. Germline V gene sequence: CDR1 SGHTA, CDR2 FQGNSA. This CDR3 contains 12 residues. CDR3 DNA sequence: TGTGCCAGCAGTTTAAGATACAATGAGCAGTTCTTC. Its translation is CASSLRYNEQFF.

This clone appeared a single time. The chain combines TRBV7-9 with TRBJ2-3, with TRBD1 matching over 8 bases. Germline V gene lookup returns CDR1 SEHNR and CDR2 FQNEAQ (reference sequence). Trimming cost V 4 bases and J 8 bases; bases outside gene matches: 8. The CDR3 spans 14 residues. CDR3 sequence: CASSSGTGISTQYF. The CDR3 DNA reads TGTGCCAGCAGCTCCGGGACAGGAATTTCTACGCAGTATTTT.

CDR3 nucleotide sequence: TGTGCCACCTCAGGGCTAGCGGGAGGGCCTAATACGCAGTATTTT. The encoded protein is CATSGLAGGPNTQYF. This sequence joins TRBV24-1 and TRBJ2-3, with 12 bases identical to TRBD2. The CDR3 has 15 amino acids. The V gene's germline CDR1 is KGHDR and CDR2 SFDVKD. Trimming cost V 9 bases and J 7 bases; bases outside gene matches: 10.

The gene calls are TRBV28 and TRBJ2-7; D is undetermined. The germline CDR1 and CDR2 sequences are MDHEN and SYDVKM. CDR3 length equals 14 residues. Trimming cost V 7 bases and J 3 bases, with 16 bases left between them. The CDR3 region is CASTRPSLLYEQYF. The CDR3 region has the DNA TGTGCCAGCACCCGCCCGTCGCTCCTCTACGAGCAGTACTTC.

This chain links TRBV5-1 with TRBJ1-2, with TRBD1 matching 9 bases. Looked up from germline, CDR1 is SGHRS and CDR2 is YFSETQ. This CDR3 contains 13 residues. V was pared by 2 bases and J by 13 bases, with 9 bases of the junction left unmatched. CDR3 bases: TGCGCCAGCAGCTTAAGACAGGGGGTGATCTTCACCTTC. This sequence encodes CASSLRQGVIFTF.

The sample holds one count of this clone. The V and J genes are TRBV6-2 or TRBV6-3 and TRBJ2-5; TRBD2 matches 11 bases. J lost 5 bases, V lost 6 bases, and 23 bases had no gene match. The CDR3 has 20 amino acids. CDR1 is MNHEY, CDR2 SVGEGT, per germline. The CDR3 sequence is CASSLLTSGVTAGGLETQYF. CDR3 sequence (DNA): TGTGCCAGCAGCCTCCTGACTAGCGGGGTTACTGCTGGTGGGTTGGAGACCCAGTACTTC.

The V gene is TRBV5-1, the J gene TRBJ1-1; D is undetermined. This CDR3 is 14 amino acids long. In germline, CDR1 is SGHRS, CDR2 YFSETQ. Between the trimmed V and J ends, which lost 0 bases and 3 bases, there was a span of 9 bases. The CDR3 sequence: CASSLEGGDTEAFF. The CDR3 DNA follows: TGCGCCAGCAGCTTGGAGGGTGGGGACACTGAAGCTTTCTTT.

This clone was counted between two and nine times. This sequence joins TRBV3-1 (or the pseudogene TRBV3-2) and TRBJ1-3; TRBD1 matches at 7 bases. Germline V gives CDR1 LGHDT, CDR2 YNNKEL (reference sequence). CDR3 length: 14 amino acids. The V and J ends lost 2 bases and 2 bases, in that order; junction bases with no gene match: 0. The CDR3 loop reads CASSQQGAGNTIYF. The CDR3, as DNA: TGTGCCAGCAGCCAACAGGGGGCTGGAAACACCATATATTTT.

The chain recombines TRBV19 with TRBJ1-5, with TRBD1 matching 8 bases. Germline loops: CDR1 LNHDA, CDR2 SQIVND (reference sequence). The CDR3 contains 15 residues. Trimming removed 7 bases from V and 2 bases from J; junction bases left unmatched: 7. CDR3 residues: CASTSTGVRNQPQHF. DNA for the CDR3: TGTGCCAGTACCTCGACAGGGGTGCGCAATCAGCCCCAGCATTTT.

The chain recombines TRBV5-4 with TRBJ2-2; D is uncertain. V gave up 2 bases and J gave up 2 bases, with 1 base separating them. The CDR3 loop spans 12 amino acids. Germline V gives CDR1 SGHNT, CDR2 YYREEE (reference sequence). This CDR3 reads CASSLNTGELFF. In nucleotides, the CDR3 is TGTGCCAGCAGCTTAAACACCGGGGAGCTGTTTTTT. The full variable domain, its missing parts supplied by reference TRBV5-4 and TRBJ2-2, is ETGVTQSPTHLIKTRGQQVTLRCSSQSGHNTVSWYQQALGQGPQFIFQYYREEENGRGNFPPRFSGLQFPNYSSELNVNALELDDSALYLCASSLNTGELFFGEGSRLTVL.